Sequencing of this T cell receptor beta chain was carried out in a study of shared clonotypes between healthy human individuals. On the study more broadly: The donors, a couple of women and three men, were aged 18 to 49. Findings of the study overall: Naive CD4 clonotype sharing across a few donors was around 5.5%.

Worth noting for this clone: Its target is unknown.

The repertoire was sequenced with immunoSEQ multiplex PCR; TCRdb's copy has only in-frame clones and lacks some. This sample has around 1.4 million clones, with about 98.5% found just once. The CDR3 spans 11 residues. CDR1 and CDR2 from the germline V gene are SGHRS and YFSETQ. Trimming took 4 bases from V and 7 from J, leaving 9 bases between them. This receptor was identified in a man aged 25 to 45 in good health. The sequenced sample was naive CD4+ T cells sorted from blood. Stated subset: CD45RA+ positively selected. The chain joins TRBV5-1 to TRBJ2-7; D possibly uses TRBD1 or TRBD2 (5 bases each). The CDR3 region has the DNA TGCGCCAGCAGCCAAGAGGGGGAGCAGTACTTC. Its protein product is CASSQEGEQYF.